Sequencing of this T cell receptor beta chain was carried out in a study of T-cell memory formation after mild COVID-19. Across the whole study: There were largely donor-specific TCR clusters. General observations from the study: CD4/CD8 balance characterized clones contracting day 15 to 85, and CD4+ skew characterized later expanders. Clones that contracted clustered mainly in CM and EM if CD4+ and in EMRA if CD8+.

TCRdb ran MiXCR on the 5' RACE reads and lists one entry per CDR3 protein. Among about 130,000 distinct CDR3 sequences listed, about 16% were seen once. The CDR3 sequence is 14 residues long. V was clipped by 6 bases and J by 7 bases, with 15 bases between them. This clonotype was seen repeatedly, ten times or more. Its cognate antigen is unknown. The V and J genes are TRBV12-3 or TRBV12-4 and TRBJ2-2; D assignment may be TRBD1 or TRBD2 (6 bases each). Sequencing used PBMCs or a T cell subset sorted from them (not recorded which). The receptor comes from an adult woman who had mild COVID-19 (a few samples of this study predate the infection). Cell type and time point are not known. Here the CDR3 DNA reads TGTGCCAGCAGCAAGGACGGGGGCTTCGGGGAGCTGTTTTTT. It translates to CASSKDGGFGELFF.